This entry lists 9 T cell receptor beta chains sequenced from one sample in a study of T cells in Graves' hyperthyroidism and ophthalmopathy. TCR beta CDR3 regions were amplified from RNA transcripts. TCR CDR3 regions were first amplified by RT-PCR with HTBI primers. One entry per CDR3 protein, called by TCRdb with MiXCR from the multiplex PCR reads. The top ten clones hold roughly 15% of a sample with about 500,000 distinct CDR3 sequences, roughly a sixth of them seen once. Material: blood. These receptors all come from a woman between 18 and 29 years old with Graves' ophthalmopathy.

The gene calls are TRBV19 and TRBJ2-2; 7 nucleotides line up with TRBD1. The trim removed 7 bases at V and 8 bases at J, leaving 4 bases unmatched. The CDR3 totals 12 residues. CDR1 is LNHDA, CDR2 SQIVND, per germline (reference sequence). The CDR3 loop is CASIDREGELFF. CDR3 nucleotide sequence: TGTGCCAGTATCGACAGGGAAGGGGAGCTGTTTTTT.

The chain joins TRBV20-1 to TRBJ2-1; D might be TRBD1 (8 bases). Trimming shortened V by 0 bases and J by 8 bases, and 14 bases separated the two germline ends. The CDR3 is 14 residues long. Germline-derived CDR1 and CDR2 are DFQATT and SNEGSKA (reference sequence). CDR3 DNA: TGCAGTGCTAGAGACCTACAGGGGGGGCATGAGCAGTTCTTC. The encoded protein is CSARDLQGGHEQFF.

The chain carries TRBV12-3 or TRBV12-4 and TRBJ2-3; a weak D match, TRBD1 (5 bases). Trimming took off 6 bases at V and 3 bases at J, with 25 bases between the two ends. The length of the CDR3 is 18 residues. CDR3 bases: TGTGCCAGCAGCCGTAACACAGGCTCAAGCCCTTTAACAGATACGCAGTATTTT. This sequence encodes CASSRNTGSSPLTDTQYF.

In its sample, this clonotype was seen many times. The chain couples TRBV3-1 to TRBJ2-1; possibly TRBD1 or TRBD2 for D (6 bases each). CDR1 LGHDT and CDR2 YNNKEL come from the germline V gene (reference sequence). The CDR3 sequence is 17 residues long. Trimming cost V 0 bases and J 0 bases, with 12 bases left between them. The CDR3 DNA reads TGTGCCAGCAGCCAAGAATCCGGGGGCACCTCCTACAATGAGCAGTTCTTC. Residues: CASSQESGGTSYNEQFF.

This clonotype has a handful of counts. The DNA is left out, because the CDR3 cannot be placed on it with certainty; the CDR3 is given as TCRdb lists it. CDR3: CASSPPVLRARDTQYF. The chain employs TRBV7-9 and TRBJ2-3; the D call in the table, TRBD1, was not verified against the DNA. CDR1 is SEHNR and CDR2 is FQNEAQ in the germline V gene (reference sequence). The CDR3 extends over 16 residues, inclusive of both ends.

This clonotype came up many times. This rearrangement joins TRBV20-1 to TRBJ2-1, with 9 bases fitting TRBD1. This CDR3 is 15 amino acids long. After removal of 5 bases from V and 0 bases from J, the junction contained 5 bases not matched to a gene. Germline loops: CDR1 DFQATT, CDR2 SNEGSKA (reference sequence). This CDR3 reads CSADGTGSSYNEQFF. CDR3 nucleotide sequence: TGCAGTGCTGACGGGACAGGGAGCTCCTACAATGAGCAGTTCTTC.

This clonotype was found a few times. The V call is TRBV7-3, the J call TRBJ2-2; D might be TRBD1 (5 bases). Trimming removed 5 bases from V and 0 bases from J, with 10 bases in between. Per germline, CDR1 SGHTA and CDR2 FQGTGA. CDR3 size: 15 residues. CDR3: CASSRGFSNTGELFF. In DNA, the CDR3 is TGTGCCAGCAGCAGGGGTTTTTCGAACACCGGGGAGCTGTTTTTT.

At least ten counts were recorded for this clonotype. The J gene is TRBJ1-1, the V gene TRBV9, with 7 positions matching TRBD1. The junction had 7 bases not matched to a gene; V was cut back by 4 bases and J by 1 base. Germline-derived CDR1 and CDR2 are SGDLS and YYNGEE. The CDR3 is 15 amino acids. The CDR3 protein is CASSPGGQTNTEAFF. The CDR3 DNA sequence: TGTGCCAGCAGCCCAGGGGGACAGACGAACACTGAAGCTTTCTTT.

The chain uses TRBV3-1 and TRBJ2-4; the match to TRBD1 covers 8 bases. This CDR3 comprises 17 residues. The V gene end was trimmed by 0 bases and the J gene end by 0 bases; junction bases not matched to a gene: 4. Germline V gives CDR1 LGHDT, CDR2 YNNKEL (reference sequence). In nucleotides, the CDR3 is TGTGCCAGCAGCCAAGACAGGGACAGGCTAGCCAAAAACATTCAGTACTTC. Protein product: CASSQDRDRLAKNIQYF. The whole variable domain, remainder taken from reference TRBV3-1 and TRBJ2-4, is DTAVSQTPKYLVTQMGNDKSIKCEQNLGHDTMYWYKQDSKKFLKIMFSYNNKELIINETVPNRFSPKSPDKAHLNLHINSLELGDSAVYFCASSQDRDRLAKNIQYFGAGTRLSVL.